Each of the 24 T cell receptor beta chains below was sequenced from the same sample in a study of T cells in Graves' hyperthyroidism and ophthalmopathy. RNA transcripts gave rise to amplified TCR beta CDR3 regions. The primer set for the first-round RT-PCR of the TCR CDR3 was HTBI. TCRdb re-derived calls from the multiplex PCR reads in MiXCR, one entry per CDR3 protein. Of some 490,000 distinct CDR3 sequences in the sample, approximately 22% were seen once. Sequencing used blood. The origin of the receptors is an older woman with Graves' ophthalmopathy.

This clonotype was detected ten times or more. The CDR3 loop is CASSLAGEQYF. The CDR3 DNA reads as TGTGCCAGCAGCTTAGCTGGCGAGCAGTACTTC. The genes are TRBV11-2 and TRBJ2-7, with no clear D. V lost 1 base, J lost 6 bases, and 4 bases lay in between. Per germline, CDR1 SGHAT and CDR2 FQNNGV. CDR3 size: 11 residues.

The chain is built from TRBV7-6 and TRBJ1-6; 7 nucleotides match TRBD1. There are 16 residues in the CDR3. Per the germline V gene, CDR1 is SGHVS and CDR2 is FNYEAQ. The J segment lost 10 bases and the V segment lost 7 bases, leaving 16 bases of the junction unmatched. The CDR3 region has the DNA TGTGCCAGCACGATATTGGTCCAGGGGGGTTCCTCACCCCTCCACTTT. This encodes CASTILVQGGSSPLHF.

This clonotype was observed a handful of times. V usage is TRBV5-6 and J usage is TRBJ2-3; 9 bases are shared with TRBD2. The V and J ends lost 6 bases and 8 bases, in that order; junction bases with no gene match: 7. The length of the CDR3 is 13 residues. Germline-derived CDR1 and CDR2 are SGHDT and YYEEEE. The CDR3 nucleotides are TGTGCCAGCACCTCTGGGCGGGAGGGTACGCAGTATTTT. It specifies CASTSGREGTQYF.

V usage is TRBV6-1 and J usage is TRBJ1-3; perhaps TRBD1 as D (5 bases). V shed 10 bases and J shed 0 bases, with 22 bases lying between them. There are 17 residues in the CDR3. The germline gives CDR1 MNHNS, CDR2 SASEGT. This CDR3 is CANSQRVGVSSGNTIYF. The CDR3 DNA sequence: TGTGCCAACAGCCAAAGGGTAGGGGTGAGCTCTGGAAACACCATATATTTT.

The chain uses TRBV13 and TRBJ1-4; D perhaps matches TRBD1 (6 bases). The V gene's germline CDR1 is PRHDT and CDR2 FYEKMQ (reference sequence). This CDR3 has 18 amino acids. V gave up 5 bases and J gave up 3 bases, with 22 bases separating them. This chain's CDR3 is CASSPFRDRLRANEKLFF. The CDR3 nucleotides are TGTGCCAGCAGCCCCTTCCGAGACAGGCTACGGGCTAATGAAAAACTGTTTTTT.

The rearrangement uses TRBV6-2 or TRBV6-3 and TRBJ2-7, with 8 bases lining up with TRBD1. The ends lost 5 bases at V and 7 bases at J; junction bases unmatched: 10. Germline CDR1 is MNHEY and CDR2 is SVGEGT. The CDR3 runs 14 residues. The DNA of the CDR3 is TGTGCCAGCAGTGCGACAGGGGAGACGGGGGAGCAGTACTTC. Encoded protein: CASSATGETGEQYF.

The chain is built from TRBV12-3 or TRBV12-4 and TRBJ2-2; 8 bases are a match to TRBD1. CDR3 length: 15 residues. Germline trimming cut 7 bases from V and 4 bases from J; bases unmatched to any gene: 8. The CDR3, as DNA: TGTGCCAGCATCCAGACAGGGGCGACCACCGGGGAGCTGTTTTTT. This encodes CASIQTGATTGELFF.

This clonotype was observed at least ten times. This rearrangement joins TRBV5-1 to TRBJ1-5, with D possibly matching TRBD1 (6 bases). This CDR3 region has 15 residues. CDR1 SGHRS and CDR2 YFSETQ come from the germline V gene. V shed 0 bases and J shed 7 bases, with 14 bases lying between them. The CDR3 loop reads CASSLGDTGRQPQHF. The CDR3 region has the DNA TGCGCCAGCAGCTTGGGGGACACCGGCCGGCAGCCCCAGCATTTT.

This clonotype was found many times. The genes are TRBV12-3 or TRBV12-4 and TRBJ1-1, with D possibly matching TRBD1 (5 bases). V gave up 6 bases and J gave up 4 bases, with 21 bases separating them. This CDR3 region has 16 residues. The CDR3 DNA follows: TGTGCCAGCAGCCGGGACCAAGGGGCTGTTAGCACTGAAGCTTTCTTT. This sequence encodes CASSRDQGAVSTEAFF.

This clonotype came up many times. The chain joins TRBV28 to TRBJ1-2, with 10 bases aligning to TRBD1. The CDR3 runs 15 residues. The V and J ends lost 3 bases and 6 bases, in that order; junction bases with no gene match: 7. Germline-derived CDR1 and CDR2 are MDHEN and SYDVKM. The CDR3 here is CASSFPYGTGDGYTF. In DNA form, the CDR3 reads TGTGCCAGCAGTTTCCCCTACGGGACAGGGGATGGCTACACCTTC.

This clonotype occurred a few times. This chain joins TRBV30 and TRBJ1-4; no definite D call. CDR1 GTSNPN and CDR2 SVGIG come from the germline V gene (reference sequence). Between the trimmed V and J ends, which lost 2 bases and 9 bases, there was a span of 16 bases. The CDR3 totals 14 residues. The CDR3 here is CAWSPIRTAKKLFF. The DNA of the CDR3 is TGTGCCTGGAGTCCAATCCGGACGGCTAAAAAACTGTTTTTT.

This clonotype was detected only a few times. The chain joins TRBV25-1 to TRBJ2-7; D is unclear. The ends were cut back, 4 bases at V and 8 bases at J, with 9 bases in the middle. CDR1 MGHDK and CDR2 SYGVNS come from the germline V gene. This CDR3 has 11 amino acids. CDR3 sequence: CASSVSAQQYF. The CDR3 DNA reads as TGTGCCAGCAGTGTGTCCGCGCAGCAGTACTTC.

This clonotype turned up a few times. V usage is TRBV9 and J usage is TRBJ2-1; D is possibly TRBD1 or TRBD2 (7 bases each). The ends were cut back, 0 bases at V and 9 bases at J, with 10 bases in the middle. The germline V gene encodes CDR1 SGDLS and CDR2 YYNGEE. The CDR3 is made up of 13 amino acids. The DNA for the CDR3 is TGTGCCAGCAGCGTAGGCAGGGGGGGTGAGCAGTTCTTC. Translated: CASSVGRGGEQFF.

This clonotype was seen more than once but under ten times. The V call is TRBV5-1, the J call TRBJ2-1, with D tentatively TRBD1 or TRBD2 (5 bases each). Trimming removed 4 bases from V and 12 bases from J, with 26 bases in between. The CDR3 runs 16 residues. Germline CDR1 is SGHRS and CDR2 is YFSETQ. In nucleotides, the CDR3 is TGCGCCAGCAGCGCTTCCTGGGACCCCGCCCCACAAGTGCAGTTCTTC. Its protein product is CASSASWDPAPQVQFF. The full variable domain, rest sourced from reference TRBV5-1 and TRBJ2-1, is KAGVTQTPRYLIKTRGQQVTLSCSPISGHRSVSWYQQTPGQGLQFLFEYFSETQRNKGNFPGRFSGRQFSNSRSEMNVSTLELGDSALYLCASSASWDPAPQVQFFGPGTRLTVL.

This chain links TRBV5-1 with TRBJ2-2; the match to TRBD1 covers 9 bases. Trimming at V came to 4 bases and at J to 5 bases, leaving 12 bases not matched to a gene. The germline CDR1 and CDR2 sequences are SGHRS and YFSETQ. The CDR3 covers 17 residues. CDR3 sequence (DNA): TGCGCCAGCAGCCAGAGGGAAAACAGGGGGCAGACCGGGGAGCTGTTTTTT. Translation: CASSQRENRGQTGELFF.

The chain couples TRBV6-9 to TRBJ2-5; D unresolved. Germline CDR1 is MNHGY and CDR2 is SVAAGI. The CDR3 loop spans 14 amino acids. Trimming removed 3 bases from V and 1 base from J, with 9 bases in between. The CDR3 bases are TGTGCCAGCAGTTACCTTGGGATCCAAGAGACCCAGTACTTC. This codes for CASSYLGIQETQYF.

The chain has TRBV3-1 and TRBJ1-6, with a possible D match to TRBD1 (5 bases). CDR3 length equals 12 residues. CDR1 LGHDT and CDR2 YNNKEL come from the germline V gene (reference sequence). Trimming removed 8 bases from V and 7 bases from J, with 9 bases in between. CDR3: CASQGGNSPLHF. The CDR3 region has the DNA TGTGCCAGCCAGGGAGGAAATTCACCCCTCCACTTT. Complete variable domain (other parts from reference TRBV3-1 and TRBJ1-6): DTAVSQTPKYLVTQMGNDKSIKCEQNLGHDTMYWYKQDSKKFLKIMFSYNNKELIINETVPNRFSPKSPDKAHLNLHINSLELGDSAVYFCASQGGNSPLHFGNGTRLTVT.

In its sample, this clonotype was seen many times. The rearrangement links TRBV2 to TRBJ2-2; D possibly matches TRBD1 or TRBD2 (5 bases each). V dropped 3 bases and J dropped 3 bases, with 14 bases sitting between them. The germline CDR1 and CDR2 sequences are SNHLY and FYNNEI. The CDR3 is 16 residues long. The CDR3 bases are TGTGCCAGCAGTGATGTGGGACGTATTGACACCGGGGAGCTGTTTTTT. Translated, it gives CASSDVGRIDTGELFF.

This clonotype has more than one count but fewer than ten. The genes are TRBV12-5 and TRBJ1-5; 7 bases align to TRBD1. The CDR3 length is 12 residues. Germline CDR1 and CDR2: LGHNT and FRNRAP. Trimming at V came to 3 bases and at J to 9 bases, leaving 2 bases not matched to a gene. Here the CDR3 reads CASGLQGPPQHF. The CDR3 DNA reads TGTGCTAGTGGTTTACAGGGGCCGCCCCAGCATTTT.

This clonotype was seen a few times. The chain joins TRBV7-2 to TRBJ1-6; 9 nucleotides align to TRBD1. Trimming cost V 5 bases and J 7 bases; bases outside gene matches: 6. The germline gives CDR1 SGHTA, CDR2 FQGNSA. This CDR3 is built from 15 residues. The CDR3 sequence: CASSLQGTGNSPLHF. The CDR3 coding sequence is TGTGCCAGCAGCCTCCAAGGGACAGGGAATTCACCCCTCCACTTT.

In its sample, this clonotype was seen a few times. The gene calls are TRBV15 and TRBJ2-5; D tentatively reads TRBD1 or TRBD2 (5 bases each). From germline, CDR1 is LNHNV and CDR2 YYDKDF (reference sequence). V lost 1 base and J 5 bases, leaving 14 bases between the germline ends. The CDR3 spans 15 residues. The CDR3 DNA reads TGTGCCACCAGCAGAGTGAGCGTGGGGGTGGAGACCCAGTACTTC. It translates to CATSRVSVGVETQYF. The complete variable domain, with remaining parts taken from reference TRBV15 and TRBJ2-5, reads DAMVIQNPRYQVTQFGKPVTLSCSQTLNHNVMYWYQQKSSQAPKLLFHYYDKDFNNEADTPDNFQSRRPNTSFCFLDIRSPGLGDTAMYLCATSRVSVGVETQYFGPGTRLLVL.

The chain is built from TRBV19 and TRBJ2-6; 9 positions match TRBD1. J lost 1 base, V lost 6 bases, and 13 bases had no gene match. This CDR3 comprises 19 residues. CDR1 is LNHDA, CDR2 SQIVND, per germline (reference sequence). CDR3: CASRQGALWEGSGANVLTF. CDR3 nucleotide sequence: TGTGCCAGTAGACAGGGGGCTCTTTGGGAGGGTTCTGGGGCCAACGTCCTGACTTTC.

This clonotype has a count of ten or more. This chain connects TRBV2 to TRBJ2-1, with 13 bases aligning to TRBD2. This CDR3 has 12 residues. V trimming: 4 bases; J trimming: 14 bases; junction bases outside the gene matches: 2. The V gene's germline CDR1 is SNHLY and CDR2 FYNNEI. CDR3 DNA sequence: TGTGCCAGCAGTGGGACTAGCGGGAGAGAGTTCTTC. Encoded protein: CASSGTSGREFF.

This clonotype was seen only a few times. This sequence joins TRBV12-5 and TRBJ1-2; D is uncertain. The CDR3 is made up of 17 amino acids. Per the germline V gene, CDR1 is LGHNT and CDR2 is FRNRAP. V was clipped by 0 bases and J by 1 base, with 15 bases between them. In DNA, the CDR3 is TGTGCTAGTGGTTTGGTACGAGGTGAAGCCTTTAACTATGGCTACACCTTC. Its translation: CASGLVRGEAFNYGYTF.